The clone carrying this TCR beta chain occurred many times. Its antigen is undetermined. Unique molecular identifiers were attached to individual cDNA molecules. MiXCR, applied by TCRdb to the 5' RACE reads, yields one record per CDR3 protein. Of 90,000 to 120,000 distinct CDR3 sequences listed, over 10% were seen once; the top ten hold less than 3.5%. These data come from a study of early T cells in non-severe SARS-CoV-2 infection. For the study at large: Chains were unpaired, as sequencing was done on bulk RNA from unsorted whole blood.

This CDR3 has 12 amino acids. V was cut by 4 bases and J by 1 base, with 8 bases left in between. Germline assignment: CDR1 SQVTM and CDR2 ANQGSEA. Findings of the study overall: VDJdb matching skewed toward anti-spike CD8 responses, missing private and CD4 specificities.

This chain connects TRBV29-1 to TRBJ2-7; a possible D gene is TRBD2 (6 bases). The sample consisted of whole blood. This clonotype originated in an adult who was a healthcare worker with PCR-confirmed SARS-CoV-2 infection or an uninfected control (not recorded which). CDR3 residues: CSVVEGSYEQYF. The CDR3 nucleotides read TGCAGCGTTGTGGAGGGGTCCTACGAGCAGTACTTC.